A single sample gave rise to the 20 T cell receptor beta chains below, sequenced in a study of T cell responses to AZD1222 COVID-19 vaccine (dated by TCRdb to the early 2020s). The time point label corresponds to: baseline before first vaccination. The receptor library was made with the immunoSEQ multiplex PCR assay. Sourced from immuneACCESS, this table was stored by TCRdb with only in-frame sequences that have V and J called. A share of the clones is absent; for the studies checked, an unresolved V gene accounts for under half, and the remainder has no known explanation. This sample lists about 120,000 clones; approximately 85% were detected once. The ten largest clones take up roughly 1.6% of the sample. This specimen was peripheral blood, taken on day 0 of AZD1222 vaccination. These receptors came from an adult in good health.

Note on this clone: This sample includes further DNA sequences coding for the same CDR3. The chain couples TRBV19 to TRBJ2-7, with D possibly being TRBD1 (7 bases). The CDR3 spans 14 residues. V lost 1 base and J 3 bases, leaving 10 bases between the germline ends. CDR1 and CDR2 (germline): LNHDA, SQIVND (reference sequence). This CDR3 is CASSIGQGGYEQYF. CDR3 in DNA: TGTGCCAGTAGTATAGGTCAGGGGGGCTACGAGCAGTACTTC.

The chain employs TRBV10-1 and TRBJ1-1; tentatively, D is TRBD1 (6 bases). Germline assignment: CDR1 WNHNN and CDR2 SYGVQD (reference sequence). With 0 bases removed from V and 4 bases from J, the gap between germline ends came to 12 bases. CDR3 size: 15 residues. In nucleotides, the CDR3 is TGCGCCAGCAGTGAGTCGACAGGAGGACGCACTGAAGCTTTCTTT. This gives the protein CASSESTGGRTEAFF.

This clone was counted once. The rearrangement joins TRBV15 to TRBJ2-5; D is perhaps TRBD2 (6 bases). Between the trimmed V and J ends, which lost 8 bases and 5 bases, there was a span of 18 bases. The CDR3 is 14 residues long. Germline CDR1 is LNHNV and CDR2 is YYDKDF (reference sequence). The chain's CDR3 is CATGMMRGGETQYF. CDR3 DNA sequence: TGTGCCACCGGAATGATGCGGGGCGGGGAGACCCAGTACTTC.

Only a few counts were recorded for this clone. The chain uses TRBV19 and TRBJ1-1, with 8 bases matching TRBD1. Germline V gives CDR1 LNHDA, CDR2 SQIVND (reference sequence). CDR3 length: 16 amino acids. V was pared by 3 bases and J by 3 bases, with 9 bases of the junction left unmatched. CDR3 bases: TGTGCCAGTAGTATCAGGCAGGGGGCCTATGACACTGAAGCTTTCTTT. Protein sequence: CASSIRQGAYDTEAFF.

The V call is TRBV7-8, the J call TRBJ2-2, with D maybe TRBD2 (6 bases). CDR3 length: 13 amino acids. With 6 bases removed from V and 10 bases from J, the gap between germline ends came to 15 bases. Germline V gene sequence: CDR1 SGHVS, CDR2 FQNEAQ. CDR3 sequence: CASSMKEGSELFF. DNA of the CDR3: TGTGCCAGCAGTATGAAGGAGGGGTCGGAGCTGTTTTTT. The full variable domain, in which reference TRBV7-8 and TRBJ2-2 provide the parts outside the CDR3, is GAGVSQSPRYKVAKRGQDVALRCDPISGHVSLFWYQQALGQGPEFLTYFQNEAQLDKSGLPSDRFFAERPEGSVSTLKIQRTQQEDSAVYLCASSMKEGSELFFGEGSRLTVL.

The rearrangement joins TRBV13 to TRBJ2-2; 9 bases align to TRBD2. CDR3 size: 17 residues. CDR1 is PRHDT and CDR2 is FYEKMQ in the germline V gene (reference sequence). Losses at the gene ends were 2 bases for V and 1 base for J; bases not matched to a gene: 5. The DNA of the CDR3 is TGTGCCAGCAGCTTATTTCTGCGGGGGGGGAACACCGGGGAGCTGTTTTTT. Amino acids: CASSLFLRGGNTGELFF.

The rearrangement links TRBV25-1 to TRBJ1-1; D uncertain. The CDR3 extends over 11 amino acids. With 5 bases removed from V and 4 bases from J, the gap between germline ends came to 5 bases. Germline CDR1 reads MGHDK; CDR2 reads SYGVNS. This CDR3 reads CASSSVTEAFF. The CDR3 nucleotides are TGTGCCAGCAGTAGTGTCACTGAAGCTTTCTTT.

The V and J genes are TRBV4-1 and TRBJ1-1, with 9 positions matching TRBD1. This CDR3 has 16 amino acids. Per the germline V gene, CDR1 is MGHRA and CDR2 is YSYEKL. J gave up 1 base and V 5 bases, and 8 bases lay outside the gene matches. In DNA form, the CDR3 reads TGCGCCAGCAGCTCCACGGACAGGGGTGGGAACACTGAAGCTTTCTTT. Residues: CASSSTDRGGNTEAFF.

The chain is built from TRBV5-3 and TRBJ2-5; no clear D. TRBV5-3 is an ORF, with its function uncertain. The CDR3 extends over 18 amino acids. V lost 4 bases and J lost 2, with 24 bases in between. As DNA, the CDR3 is TGTGCCAGAAGCACTGGCCGGGTCCACGACCCTTTTCAAGAGACCCAGTACTTC. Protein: CARSTGRVHDPFQETQYF.

CDR3 region: CASSPQGSGFTEAFF. In DNA, the CDR3 is TGCGCCAGCAGTCCTCAGGGGTCGGGATTCACTGAAGCTTTCTTT. The chain combines TRBV5-1 with TRBJ1-1, with D possibly TRBD1 on 6 matching bases. Trimming pared 5 bases from V and 4 bases from J, leaving 18 bases between. CDR3 length equals 15 residues. Looked up from germline, CDR1 is SGHRS and CDR2 is YFSETQ. Complete variable domain (other parts from reference TRBV5-1 and TRBJ1-1): KAGVTQTPRYLIKTRGQQVTLSCSPISGHRSVSWYQQTPGQGLQFLFEYFSETQRNKGNFPGRFSGRQFSNSRSEMNVSTLELGDSALYLCASSPQGSGFTEAFFGQGTRLTVV.

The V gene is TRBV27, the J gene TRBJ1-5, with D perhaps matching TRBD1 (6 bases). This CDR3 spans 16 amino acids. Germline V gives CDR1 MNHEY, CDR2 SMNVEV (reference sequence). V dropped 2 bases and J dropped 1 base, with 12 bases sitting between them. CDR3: CASSLRGAESNQPQHF. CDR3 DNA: TGTGCCAGCAGTTTAAGGGGGGCGGAGAGCAATCAGCCCCAGCATTTT.

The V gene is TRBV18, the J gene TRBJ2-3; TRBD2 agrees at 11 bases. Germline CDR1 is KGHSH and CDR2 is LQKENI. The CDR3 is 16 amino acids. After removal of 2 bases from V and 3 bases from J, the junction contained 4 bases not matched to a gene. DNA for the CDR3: TGTGCCAGCTCACCAGTGTCTAGCGGGAGGACAGATACGCAGTATTTT. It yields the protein CASSPVSSGRTDTQYF.

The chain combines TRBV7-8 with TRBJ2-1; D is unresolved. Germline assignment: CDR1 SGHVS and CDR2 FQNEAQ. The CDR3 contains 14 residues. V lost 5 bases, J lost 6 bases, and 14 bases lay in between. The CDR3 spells CASSHSRLGNEQFF. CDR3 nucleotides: TGTGCCAGCAGCCATTCTAGGCTGGGCAATGAGCAGTTCTTC.

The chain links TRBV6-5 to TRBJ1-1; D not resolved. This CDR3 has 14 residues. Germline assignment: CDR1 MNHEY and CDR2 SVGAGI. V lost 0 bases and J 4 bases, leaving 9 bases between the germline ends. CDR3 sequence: CASSYSGRSTEAFF. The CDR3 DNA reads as TGTGCCAGCAGTTACTCGGGTAGATCCACTGAAGCTTTCTTT.

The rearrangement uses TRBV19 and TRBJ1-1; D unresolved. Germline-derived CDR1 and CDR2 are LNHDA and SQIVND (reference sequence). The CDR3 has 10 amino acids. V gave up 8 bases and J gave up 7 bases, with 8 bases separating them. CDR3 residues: CASGIFEAFF. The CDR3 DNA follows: TGTGCCAGTGGCATTTTTGAAGCTTTCTTT.

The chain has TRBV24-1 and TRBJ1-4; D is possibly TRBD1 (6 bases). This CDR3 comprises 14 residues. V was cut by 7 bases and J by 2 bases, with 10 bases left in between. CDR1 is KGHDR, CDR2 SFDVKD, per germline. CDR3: CATSLGGTNEKLFF. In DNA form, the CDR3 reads TGTGCCACCAGCCTGGGGGGCACTAATGAAAAACTGTTTTTT.

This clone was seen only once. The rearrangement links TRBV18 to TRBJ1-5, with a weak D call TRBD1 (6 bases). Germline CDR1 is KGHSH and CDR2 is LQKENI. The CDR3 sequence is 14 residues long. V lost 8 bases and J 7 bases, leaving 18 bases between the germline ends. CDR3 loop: CASTQGIESQPQHF. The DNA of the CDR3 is TGTGCCAGCACCCAGGGGATTGAGTCACAGCCCCAGCATTTT.

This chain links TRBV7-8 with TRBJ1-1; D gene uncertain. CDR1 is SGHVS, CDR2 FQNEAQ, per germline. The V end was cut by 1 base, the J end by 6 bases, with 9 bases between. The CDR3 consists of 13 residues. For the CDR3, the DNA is TGTGCCAGCAGCTTAGGACCTGGTTCTGAAGCTTTCTTT. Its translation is CASSLGPGSEAFF.

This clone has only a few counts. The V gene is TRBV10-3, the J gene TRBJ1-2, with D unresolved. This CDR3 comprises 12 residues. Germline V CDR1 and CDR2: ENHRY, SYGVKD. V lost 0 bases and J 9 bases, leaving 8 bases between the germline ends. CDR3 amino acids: CAISESSRSYTF. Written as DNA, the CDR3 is TGTGCCATCAGTGAGTCGTCACGGAGCTACACCTTC.

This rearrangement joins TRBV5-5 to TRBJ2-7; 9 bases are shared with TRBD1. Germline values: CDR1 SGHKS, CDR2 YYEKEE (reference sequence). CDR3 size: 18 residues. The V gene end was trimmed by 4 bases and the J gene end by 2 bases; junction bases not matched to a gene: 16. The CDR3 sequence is CASSPPPGQGVRTYEQYF. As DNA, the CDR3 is TGTGCCAGCAGCCCCCCCCCGGGACAGGGAGTTCGGACCTACGAGCAGTACTTC.